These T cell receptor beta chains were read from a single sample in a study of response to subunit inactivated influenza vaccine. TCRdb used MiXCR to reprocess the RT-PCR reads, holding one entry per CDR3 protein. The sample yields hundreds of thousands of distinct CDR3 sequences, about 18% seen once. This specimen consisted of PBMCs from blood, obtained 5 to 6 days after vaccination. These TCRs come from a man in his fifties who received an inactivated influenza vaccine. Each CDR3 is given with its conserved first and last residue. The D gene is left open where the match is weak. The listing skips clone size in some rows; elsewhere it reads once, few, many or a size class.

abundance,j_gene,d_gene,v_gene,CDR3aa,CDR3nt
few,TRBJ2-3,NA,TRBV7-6,CASSLRGHRPSTDTQYF,TGTGCCAGCAGCTTAAGGGGTCATAGACCTAGCACAGATACGCAGTATTTT
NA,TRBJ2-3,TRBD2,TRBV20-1,CSAGTSGRYTDTQYF,TGCAGTGCCGGGACTAGCGGGAGATACACAGATACGCAGTATTTT
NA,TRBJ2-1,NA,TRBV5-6,CASSVDALGNEQFF,TGTGCCAGCAGCGTTGACGCGTTAGGGAATGAGCAGTTCTTC
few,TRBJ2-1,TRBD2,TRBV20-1,CSAQGLAVYNEQFF,TGCAGTGCCCAGGGACTAGCGGTCTACAATGAGCAGTTCTTC
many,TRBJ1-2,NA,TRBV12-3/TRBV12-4,CASTASVSHYGYTF,TGTGCCAGCACCGCAAGCGTGAGCCACTATGGCTACACCTTC
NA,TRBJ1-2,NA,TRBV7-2,CASSFRQAIYGYTF,TGTGCCAGCAGCTTCCGACAGGCTATCTATGGCTACACCTTC
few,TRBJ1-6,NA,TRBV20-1,CSARGGNNSPLHF,TGCAGTGCTAGAGGAGGGAATAATTCACCCCTCCACTTT
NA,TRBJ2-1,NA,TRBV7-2,CASTFPQGPEQFF,TGTGCCAGCACCTTTCCGCAAGGTCCTGAGCAGTTCTTC
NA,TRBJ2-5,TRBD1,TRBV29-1,CSVEENRGETQYF,TGCAGCGTTGAAGAAAACAGGGGGGAGACCCAGTACTTC
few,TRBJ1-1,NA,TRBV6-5,CASSYSGIGNTEAFF,TGTGCCAGCAGTTACTCGGGGATCGGGAACACTGAAGCTTTCTTT
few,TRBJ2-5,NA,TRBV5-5,CASSRGTAPRQETQYF,TGTGCCAGCAGCCGGGGGACAGCCCCAAGGCAAGAGACCCAGTACTTC
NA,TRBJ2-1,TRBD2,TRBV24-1,CATSDRLAGAYEQFF,TGTGCCACCAGTGATAGACTAGCGGGAGCGTATGAGCAGTTCTTC
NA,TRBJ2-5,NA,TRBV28,CASSPLGTWGTQYF,TGTGCCAGCAGCCCCCTGGGGACGTGGGGGACCCAGTACTTC
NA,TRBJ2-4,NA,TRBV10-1,CASSEGLTGIQYF,TGCGCCAGCAGTGAGGGCCTTACTGGTATTCAGTACTTC
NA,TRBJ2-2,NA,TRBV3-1,CASSQEDKNTGELFF,TGTGCCAGCAGCCAGGAGGACAAGAACACCGGGGAGCTGTTTTTT
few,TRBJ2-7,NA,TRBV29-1,CSVRTARYEQYF,TGCAGCGTTAGGACAGCAAGATACGAGCAGTACTTC
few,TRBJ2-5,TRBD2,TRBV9,CASSVEGGGRAHETQYF,TGTGCCAGCAGCGTAGAAGGTGGCGGGAGGGCCCATGAGACCCAGTACTTC
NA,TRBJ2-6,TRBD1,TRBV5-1,CASSLYGDSTTLSGANVLTF,TGCGCCAGCAGCTTGTATGGGGACAGCACGACTCTCTCTGGGGCCAACGTCCTGACTTTC
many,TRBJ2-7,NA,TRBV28,CASSFGDYEQYF,TGTGCCAGCAGTTTTGGAGATTACGAGCAGTACTTC
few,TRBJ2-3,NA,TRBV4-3,CASSQERTSSGDTQYF,TGCGCCAGCAGCCAAGAAAGAACTAGCTCAGGAGATACGCAGTATTTT
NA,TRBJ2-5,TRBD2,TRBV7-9,CASSLLAGGPVEETQYF,TGTGCCAGCAGCTTACTAGCGGGAGGGCCCGTGGAAGAGACCCAGTACTTC
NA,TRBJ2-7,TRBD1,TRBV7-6,CASSLNTGGYEQYF,TGTGCCAGCAGCTTAAATACAGGGGGCTACGAGCAGTACTTC